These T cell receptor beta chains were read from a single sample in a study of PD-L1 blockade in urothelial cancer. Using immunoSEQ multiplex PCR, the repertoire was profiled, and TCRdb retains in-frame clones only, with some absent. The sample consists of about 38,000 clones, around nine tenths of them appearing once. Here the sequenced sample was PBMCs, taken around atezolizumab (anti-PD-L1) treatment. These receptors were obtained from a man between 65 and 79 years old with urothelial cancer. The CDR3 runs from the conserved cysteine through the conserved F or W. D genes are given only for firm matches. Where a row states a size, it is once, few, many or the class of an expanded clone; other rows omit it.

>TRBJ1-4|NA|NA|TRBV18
TGTGCCAGCTCACTTGAAGGCCTAGCTAATGAAAAACTGTTTTTT
CASSLEGLANEKLFF
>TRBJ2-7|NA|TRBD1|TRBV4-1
TGCGCCAGCAGCCAGCTACGACAGGGGTCCTACGAGCAGTACTTC
CASSQLRQGSYEQYF
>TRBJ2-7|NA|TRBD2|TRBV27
TGTGCCAGGGGCGGGGAGGGCGAGCAGTACTTC
CARGGEGEQYF
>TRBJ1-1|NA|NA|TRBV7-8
TGTGCCAGCAGCTTATTGGGGCTTGGGGATGCTTTCTTT
CASSLLGLGDAFF
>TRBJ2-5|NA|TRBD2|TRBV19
TGTGCCAGTAGTATGAGGACTAGCGGGAAAGAGACCCAGTACTTC
CASSMRTSGKETQYF
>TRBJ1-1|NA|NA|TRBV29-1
TGCAGCGTTGTGGGGCAGCTGAACACTGAAGCTTTCTTT
CSVVGQLNTEAFF
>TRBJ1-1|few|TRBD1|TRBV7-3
TGTGCCAGCAGCTTGGGACAGGGCACTGAAGCTTTCTTT
CASSLGQGTEAFF
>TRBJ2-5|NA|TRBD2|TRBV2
TGTGCCAGCAGGCGGACTAGCGGAGCCCTTTTGGAGGGGGAGCAGTACTTC
CASRRTSGALLEGEQYF
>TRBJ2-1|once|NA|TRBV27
TGTGCCAGCAGTTTTTGGCGCGGGCCGCGGGACCCCAATGAGCAGTTCTTC
CASSFWRGPRDPNEQFF
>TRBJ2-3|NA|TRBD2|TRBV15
TGTGCCACCAGCAGAGGACTAGCGGCTAGCACAGATACGCAGTATTTT
CATSRGLAASTDTQYF
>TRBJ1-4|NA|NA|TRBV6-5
TGTGCCAGCCGGCGGGGGACTAATGAAAAACTGTTTTTT
CASRRGTNEKLFF
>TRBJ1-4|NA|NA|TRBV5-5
TGTGCCAGCAGATCGACCCAGGCGCCGAATGAAAAACTGTTTTTT
CASRSTQAPNEKLFF
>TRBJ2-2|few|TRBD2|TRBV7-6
TGTGCCAGCAGCATTACTAGCGGGAGGGCCGGGGAGCTGTTTTTT
CASSITSGRAGELFF
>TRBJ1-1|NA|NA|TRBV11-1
TGTGCCAGCAGCTTAGGGACTACCATGAACACTGAAGCTTTCTTT
CASSLGTTMNTEAFF
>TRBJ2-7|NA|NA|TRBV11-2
TGTGCCAGCAGCCCGCAAGCGGAGGAGCAGTACTTC
CASSPQAEEQYF
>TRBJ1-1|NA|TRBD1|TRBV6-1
TGTGCCAGCACAAGACGACAGGGAATGAACACTGAAGCTTTCTTT
CASTRRQGMNTEAFF
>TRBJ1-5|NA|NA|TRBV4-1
TGCGCCAGCAGCCAAGTCGCGGGCAGCAATCAGCCCCAGCATTTT
CASSQVAGSNQPQHF
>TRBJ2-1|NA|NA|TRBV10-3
TGTGCCATCAGTGAGTACAGTCAAAATGAGCAGTTCTTC
CAISEYSQNEQFF
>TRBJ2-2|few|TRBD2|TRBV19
TGTGCCAGTAGTCCTCTAGCGGGACACACCGGGAAGCTGTTTTTT
CASSPLAGHTGKLFF
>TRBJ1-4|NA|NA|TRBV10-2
TGCGCCAGCACTAGGGGGTTCAGGGAAAAACTGTTTTTT
CASTRGFREKLFF
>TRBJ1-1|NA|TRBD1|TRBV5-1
TGCGCCAGCAAGGGGACAGGGGTCATGAACACTGAAGCTTTCTTT
CASKGTGVMNTEAFF
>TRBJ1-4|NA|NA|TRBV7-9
TGTGCCAGCAGCTTAGGAGTTGCAACTAATGAAAAACTGTTTTTT
CASSLGVATNEKLFF
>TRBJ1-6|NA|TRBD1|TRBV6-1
TGTGCCAGCAGACAACAGGGGGTCGATTCACCCCTCCACTTT
CASRQQGVDSPLHF
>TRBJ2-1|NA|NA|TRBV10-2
TGCGCCAGCAGGCCCAATATCCTCGGCAATGAGCAGTTCTTC
CASRPNILGNEQFF
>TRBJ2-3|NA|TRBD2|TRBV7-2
TGTGCCGCCCATGGGGCGGTCGGGAGGAATACGCAGTATTTT
CAAHGAVGRNTQYF
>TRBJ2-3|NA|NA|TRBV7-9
TGTGCCAGCAGCTTAGGAACGGGAGCCACCACAGATACGCAGTATTTT
CASSLGTGATTDTQYF
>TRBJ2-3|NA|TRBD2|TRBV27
TGTGCCAGCAGTTTTAGCGGGAGGGACACAGATACGCAGTATTTT
CASSFSGRDTDTQYF
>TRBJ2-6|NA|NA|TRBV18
TGTGCCAGCTCACAGAGCTCTGGGGCCAACGTCCTGACTTTC
CASSQSSGANVLTF